These T cell receptor beta chains were read from a single sample in a study of vaccination effects on CD4 cells after COVID-19. These receptors' antigens are unknown. Libraries were prepared by immunoSEQ multiplex PCR; TCRdb keeps only in-frame clonotypes and omits some of them. This table holds around 79,000 clones, around 70% found once. Sequencing was performed on CD4+ T cells from PBMCs cultured with HCoV-229E spike peptides, taken before COVID-19 vaccination. Every receptor here comes from a human donor who received a COVID-19 vaccine. Both conserved end residues are trimmed from each CDR3. Clone size is stated in some rows and not others, as once, few, many or a class when expanded.

TRBV5-6	-	ASSLWDRLNQPQH
TRBV18	-	ASSPRQGIGDTEAF
TRBV6-5	-	ASHSSGNTIY
TRBV3-1/TRBV3-2	-	ASSQLLLDTQY
TRBV24-1	-	ATSDPTGTDTQY
TRBV18	-	ASSQSSRRGGLNEQF
TRBV1	-	TSSQDRVGDEQF
TRBV2	-	ASSEARRGGRNEQF
TRBV7-2	-	ASSPARDYYNEQF
TRBV30	-	AWSNRGRRETQY
TRBV10-3	-	ATLDREPSYGYT
TRBV10-2	-	ASYSGTPTGNTIY
TRBV30	-	AWSRGGAIPDTQY
TRBV9	few	ASSVQGAGELF
TRBV6-6	-	ASSPTAQETQY
TRBV19	-	ASSRQRLQLNEKLF
TRBV9	-	ASSVGSGGTDTQY
TRBV29-1	-	SVVLEGRYNEQF
TRBV19	few	ASSTGTERSGNTIY
TRBV24-1	-	ATSDLGPGGETQY
TRBV5-1	-	ASSFSGLLGSTDTQY
TRBV14	-	ASSPTNAGNGGYT
TRBV7-2	-	ASSLDSRDAYGYT
TRBV6-5	-	ASRGTHLQPQH
TRBV5-1	-	ASSLELAGGNTDTQY
TRBV6-2/TRBV6-3	-	ASSIRLAGGGETQY
TRBV5-1	few	ASSLPTDNEQF
TRBV2	-	ASSVAGFTEAF
TRBV5-6	once	ASSGDRTGHNSPLH
TRBV18	-	ASSPNHDRDRELF
TRBV6-5	-	ASSSYLNTEAF
TRBV3-1/TRBV3-2	-	ASSSQGRRGYGYT
TRBV24-1	-	ATSDPTGAGETQY
TRBV28	-	ASRRSPNGYT
TRBV5-1	-	ASSRHLQEETQY
TRBV5-1	-	ASSLDGGSNQPQH
TRBV7-9	-	ASSPLGFTDTQY
TRBV9	-	ASSVGGQNNEKLF
TRBV7-2	-	ASSIGGLDTQY
TRBV5-1	-	ASSLGGGDGNEQF
TRBV6-5	-	ASSSSQGWTGELF
TRBV19	few	ASSPDRPEAF
TRBV18	-	ASSPATGFLGQPQH
TRBV4-3	-	ASSQDSTGVYGYT
TRBV18	-	ASSVTGLNTEAF
TRBV5-8	-	ASSFRGDPNTEAF
TRBV19	-	ASKADSIEKLF